Included here is one T cell receptor (beta chain) sequence, with context. Profiling relied on immunoSEQ multiplex PCR, and the TCRdb table lists in-frame clones only, not all of them. Among about 98,000 clones listed, more than 75% were seen once. The sample comes from a study of control samples from healthy donors and cancer patients. V was trimmed by 2 bases and J by 0 bases, leaving 4 bases between them. In germline, CDR1 is GTSNPN, CDR2 SVGIG (reference sequence). The CDR3 has 12 amino acids. Sequenced material: blood. The chain is built from TRBV30 and TRBJ1-2; no clear D. This sequence was found in a man in his 60s in good health. CDR3 residues: CAWSLTNYGYTF. The DNA of the CDR3 is TGTGCCTGGAGTCTTACTAACTATGGCTACACCTTC.